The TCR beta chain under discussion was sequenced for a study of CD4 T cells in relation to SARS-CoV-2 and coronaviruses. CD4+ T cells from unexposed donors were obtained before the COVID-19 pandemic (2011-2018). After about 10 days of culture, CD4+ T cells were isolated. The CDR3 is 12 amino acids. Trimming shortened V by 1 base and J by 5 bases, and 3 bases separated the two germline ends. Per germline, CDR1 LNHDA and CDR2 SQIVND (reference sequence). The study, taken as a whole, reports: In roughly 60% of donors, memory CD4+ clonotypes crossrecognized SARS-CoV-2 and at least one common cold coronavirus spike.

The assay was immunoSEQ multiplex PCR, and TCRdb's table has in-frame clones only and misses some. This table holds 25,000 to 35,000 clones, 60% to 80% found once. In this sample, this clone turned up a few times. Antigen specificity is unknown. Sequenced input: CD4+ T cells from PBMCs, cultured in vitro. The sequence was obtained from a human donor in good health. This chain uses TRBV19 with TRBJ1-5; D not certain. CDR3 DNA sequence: TGTGCCAGTAGTATAGCGTATCAGCCCCAGCATTTT. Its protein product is CASSIAYQPQHF. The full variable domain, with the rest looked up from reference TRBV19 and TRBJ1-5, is DGGITQSPKYLFRKEGQNVTLSCEQNLNHDAMYWYRQDPGQGLRLIYYSQIVNDFQKGDIAEGYSVSREKKESFPLTVTSAQKNPTAFYLCASSIAYQPQHFGDGTRLSIL.